The next 24 T cell receptor beta chains were all read from a single sample in a study of immune characterization of retroperitoneal liposarcoma. TCRdb fed the PCR reads into MiXCR, producing one record per CDR3 protein. This sample yields around 10,000 distinct CDR3 sequences, of which roughly 23% are seen a single time; about 8.9% belongs to the top ten. The material sequenced was blood. These receptors were collected from a female donor with retroperitoneal liposarcoma.

In this sample, this clonotype is medium-sized (0.01 to 0.1%). The chain uses TRBV11-3 and TRBJ2-2; 9 bases agree with TRBD1. V trimming: 3 bases; J trimming: 5 bases; junction bases outside the gene matches: 7. CDR1 SGHNT and CDR2 YENEEA come from the germline V gene. The CDR3 is 16 amino acids. The CDR3 DNA reads TGTGCCAGCAGCTTGATGGGACAGGGCGGGACCGGGGAGCTGTTTTTT. Translating gives CASSLMGQGGTGELFF.

J is TRBJ2-5 and V is TRBV5-1, with 11 bases aligning to TRBD1. Trimming removed 3 bases from V and 4 bases from J; junction bases left unmatched: 5. Germline CDR1 reads SGHRS; CDR2 reads YFSETQ. The CDR3 length is 15 residues. The CDR3 here is CASSWTGGEVETQYF. In DNA form, the CDR3 reads TGCGCCAGCAGCTGGACAGGGGGCGAGGTAGAGACCCAGTACTTC.

The rearrangement uses TRBV10-1 and TRBJ2-3, with D tentatively TRBD2 (5 bases). The germline V gene has CDR1 WNHNN and CDR2 SYGVQD (reference sequence). Trimming cost V 2 bases and J 3 bases, with 6 bases left between them. The CDR3 runs to 13 residues. The DNA of the CDR3 is TGCGCCAGCAGTGAGCCGGGAACAGATACGCAGTATTTT. Residues: CASSEPGTDTQYF.

By sample fraction, this clonotype is medium-sized (0.01 to 0.1%). The chain uses TRBV6-1 and TRBJ2-1, with 9 nucleotides matching TRBD1. V gave up 6 bases and J gave up 10 bases; unmatched junction bases: 16. The CDR3 spans 16 residues. Germline CDR1 is MNHNS and CDR2 is SASEGT. CDR3 sequence: CASSRKTGTGIHEQFF. The CDR3, as DNA: TGTGCCAGCAGCCGGAAAACCGGGACAGGGATCCACGAGCAGTTCTTC.

V and J are TRBV19 and TRBJ2-7; 9 nucleotides align to TRBD2. This CDR3 region has 18 residues. CDR1 is LNHDA, CDR2 SQIVND, per germline (reference sequence). After removal of 6 bases from V and 4 bases from J, the junction contained 19 bases not matched to a gene. This CDR3 is CASSKKGGGDKVEYEQYF. The DNA of the CDR3 is TGTGCCAGTAGCAAAAAGGGCGGGGGGGACAAAGTGGAATACGAGCAGTACTTC.

CDR3 sequence reads: CASSQDAGDTDTQYF. The CDR3 coding sequence is TGTGCCAGCAGCCAAGATGCGGGAGACACAGATACGCAGTATTTT. The genes are TRBV4-2 and TRBJ2-3; 7 positions agree with TRBD2. The CDR3 is made up of 15 amino acids. J was trimmed by 2 bases and V by 0 bases; bases with no gene match: 2. The germline V gene has CDR1 LGHNA and CDR2 YNFKEQ.

This clonotype was picked up many times. The gene calls are TRBV5-1 and TRBJ2-1; 9 positions agree with TRBD2. J gave up 9 bases and V 0 bases, and 7 bases lay outside the gene matches. From germline, CDR1 is SGHRS and CDR2 YFSETQ. This CDR3 contains 15 residues. CDR3 amino acids: CASSLGGSGRGEQFF. CDR3 sequence (DNA): TGCGCCAGCAGCTTGGGGGGTAGCGGGAGAGGTGAGCAGTTCTTC.

This clonotype is medium-sized by share. The chain carries TRBV7-2 and TRBJ2-1; 11 nucleotides align to TRBD2. In germline, CDR1 is SGHTA, CDR2 FQGNSA. After removal of 5 bases from V and 13 bases from J, the junction contained 19 bases not matched to a gene. There are 17 residues in the CDR3. The CDR3 DNA sequence: TGTGCCAGCAGCGACGTAGCGGGAGGGCTTCAAGGAGAGACCCAGTTCTTC. This encodes CASSDVAGGLQGETQFF. The whole variable domain, filled in from reference TRBV7-2 and TRBJ2-1, reads GAGVSQSPSNKVTEKGKDVELRCDPISGHTALYWYRQSLGQGLEFLIYFQGNSAPDKSGLPSDRFSAERTGGSVSTLTIQRTQQEDSAVYLCASSDVAGGLQGETQFFGPGTRLTVL.

By sample share, this clonotype is medium-sized. The chain is built from TRBV11-2 and TRBJ2-5, with TRBD2 matching 13 bases. The CDR3 runs to 18 residues. The ends lost 1 base at V and 5 bases at J; junction bases unmatched: 10. Germline V gene lookup returns CDR1 SGHAT and CDR2 FQNNGV. CDR3 loop: CASSLGTSGSRGGETQYF. In nucleotides, the CDR3 is TGTGCCAGCAGCTTAGGGACTAGCGGGAGCCGGGGTGGGGAGACCCAGTACTTC.

This sequence joins TRBV14 and TRBJ2-3; D is ambiguous. Trimming stripped 1 base from V and 2 bases from J, with 7 bases between. Germline V lookup: CDR1 SGHDN, CDR2 FVKESK. The CDR3 loop spans 14 amino acids. CDR3 protein: CASSQVATTDTQYF. CDR3 coding DNA: TGTGCCAGCAGCCAAGTCGCGACCACAGATACGCAGTATTTT.

This clonotype is deemed medium-sized. The chain employs TRBV6-1 and TRBJ2-1; 10 bases match TRBD2. The DNA end lines up better with TRBJ2-7; the J call may be wrong. Looked up from germline, CDR1 is MNHNS and CDR2 is SASEGT. The CDR3 spans 15 residues. The CDR3 DNA reads TGTGCCAGCAGTGAGGGACTAGCGATTCTTCCGGAGCAGTACTTC. Translation gives CASSEGLAILPEQYF.

The rearrangement links TRBV24-1 to TRBJ2-1; 8 bases agree with TRBD1. V was pared by 7 bases and J by 8 bases, with 6 bases of the junction left unmatched. CDR1 is KGHDR and CDR2 is SFDVKD in the germline V gene. The CDR3 runs 13 residues. As DNA, the CDR3 is TGTGCCACCAGCCAGGGGGCATTATATGAGCAGTTCTTC. Protein sequence: CATSQGALYEQFF.

Relative to its sample, this clonotype is medium-sized (0.01 to 0.1%). In nucleotides, the CDR3 is TGTGCCAGCAGTGAAGAAAAGGGGGCTACAGATGAGCAGTTCTTC. Translating it yields CASSEEKGATDEQFF. This rearrangement joins TRBV6-1 to TRBJ2-1; 7 nucleotides line up with TRBD1. The germline gives CDR1 MNHNS, CDR2 SASEGT. The CDR3 is 15 residues long. V shed 1 base, J shed 8 bases, and the junction held 8 bases outside the gene matches.

This clonotype has only a few counts. The gene calls are TRBV5-1 and TRBJ2-1, with D perhaps matching TRBD1 (5 bases). Germline CDR1 and CDR2: SGHRS and YFSETQ. Trimming stripped 4 bases from V and 5 bases from J, with 13 bases between. The CDR3 runs 14 residues. The CDR3 nucleotides are TGCGCCAGCAGCCCCCCGGACATAAACAATGAGCAGTTCTTC. Amino acid sequence: CASSPPDINNEQFF.

This clonotype was found once. The chain couples TRBV7-2 to TRBJ1-2; 8 bases fit TRBD1. Germline values: CDR1 SGHTA, CDR2 FQGNSA. This CDR3 spans 13 amino acids. After removal of 4 bases from V and 7 bases from J, the junction contained 5 bases not matched to a gene. The CDR3 sequence: CASSSGTGGGYTF. The CDR3, as DNA: TGTGCCAGCAGCTCCGGGACAGGCGGTGGCTACACCTTC. The whole variable domain, filled in from reference TRBV7-2 and TRBJ1-2, reads GAGVSQSPSNKVTEKGKDVELRCDPISGHTALYWYRQSLGQGLEFLIYFQGNSAPDKSGLPSDRFSAERTGGSVSTLTIQRTQQEDSAVYLCASSSGTGGGYTFGSGTRLTVV.

Many counts were recorded for this clonotype. The chain links TRBV6-6 to TRBJ2-1, with D possibly matching TRBD2 (6 bases). The CDR3 runs 13 residues. Germline CDR1 reads MNHNY; CDR2 reads SVGAGI (reference sequence). Trimming pared 5 bases from V and 7 bases from J, leaving 12 bases between. The CDR3 sequence: CASSPGTPNEQFF. CDR3 coding DNA: TGTGCCAGCAGTCCTGGGACTCCTAATGAGCAGTTCTTC.

The chain joins TRBV6-1 to TRBJ2-1, with D possibly called TRBD1 or TRBD2 (5 bases each). The germline V gene encodes CDR1 MNHNS and CDR2 SASEGT. Trimming cost V 1 base and J 10 bases, with 14 bases left between them. There are 14 residues in the CDR3. CDR3 in amino acids: CASSEGGFSYEQFF. In nucleotides, the CDR3 is TGTGCCAGCAGTGAAGGGGGGTTCTCCTACGAGCAGTTCTTC.

V is TRBV6-5 and J is TRBJ2-3; D is perhaps TRBD2 (6 bases). In germline, CDR1 is MNHEY, CDR2 SVGAGI. The CDR3 totals 15 residues. Trimming cost V 8 bases and J 0 bases, with 15 bases left between them. The CDR3 nucleotides read TGTGCCAGCGGTACGGGGGACGCTAGCACAGATACGCAGTATTTT. It encodes CASGTGDASTDTQYF.

This clonotype is medium-sized (0.01 to 0.1%) in the sample. As DNA, the CDR3 is TGCGCCAGCGGGGATACCTACGAGCAGTACTTC. Its protein product is CASGDTYEQYF. V usage is TRBV10-2 and J usage is TRBJ2-7; D is ambiguous. Trimming pared 8 bases from V and 2 bases from J, leaving 7 bases between. Germline lookup yields CDR1 WSHSY and CDR2 SAAADI. CDR3 length: 11 residues.

This clonotype has just a few counts. The chain uses TRBV4-1 and TRBJ2-1, with D possibly being TRBD2 (6 bases). V dropped 1 base and J dropped 6 bases, with 10 bases sitting between them. The CDR3 covers 14 residues. From germline, CDR1 is MGHRA and CDR2 YSYEKL. CDR3 region: CASSQVGTPNEQFF. The CDR3 DNA reads as TGCGCCAGCAGCCAAGTGGGGACTCCCAATGAGCAGTTCTTC.

The V and J genes are TRBV5-6 and TRBJ2-1; 8 positions agree with TRBD2. CDR3 length: 14 amino acids. The V segment lost 6 bases and the J segment 4 bases; nucleotides outside the gene matches: 6. Germline CDR1 reads SGHDT; CDR2 reads YYEEEE. CDR3 region: CASTGTRLYNEQFF. Written as DNA, the CDR3 is TGTGCCAGCACGGGGACTAGACTTTACAATGAGCAGTTCTTC.

In its sample, this clonotype was seen many times. The rearrangement links TRBV12-3 or TRBV12-4 to TRBJ2-5; D call uncertain. Trimming took off 3 bases at V and 3 bases at J, with 2 bases between the two ends. The CDR3 runs to 11 residues. DNA of the CDR3: TGTGCCAGCAGTTTCGAAGAGACCCAGTACTTC. It translates to CASSFEETQYF.

Only a few counts were recorded for this clonotype. DNA for the CDR3: TGTGCCAGCAGGGGGGACAGCCGTACCCAGTACTTC. Protein sequence: CASRGDSRTQYF. The genes are TRBV6-6 and TRBJ2-5, with 7 bases lining up with TRBD1. Trimming cost V 6 bases and J 8 bases; bases outside gene matches: 6. Germline V gene data show CDR1 as MNHNY and CDR2 as SVGAGI (reference sequence). This CDR3 is 12 amino acids long.

This clonotype is medium-sized (0.01 to 0.1%). The chain couples TRBV6-1 to TRBJ2-3; possibly TRBD2 for D (5 bases). The CDR3 runs 15 residues. Trimming took off 2 bases at V and 0 bases at J, with 9 bases between the two ends. From germline, CDR1 is MNHNS and CDR2 SASEGT. CDR3 coding DNA: TGTGCCAGCAGTGAACTGGGCGGGAGCACAGATACGCAGTATTTT. Residues: CASSELGGSTDTQYF.